Below are 22 T cell receptor beta chains sequenced from a single sample in a study of blood T cell repertoires in COVID-19. Method: immunoSEQ multiplex PCR; TCRdb's copy keeps in-frame clones and lacks some. The sample has 120,000 or so clones, just under 80% seen once; the top ten hold roughly 17%. Source material: peripheral blood. These receptors were collected from a man between 60 and 75 years old with active or convalescent COVID-19.

This clone appeared once. The gene calls are TRBV7-8 and TRBJ2-1; D unclear. This CDR3 is 11 amino acids long. From germline, CDR1 is SGHVS and CDR2 FQNEAQ. Trimming left V 0 bases short and J 10 bases short, with 4 bases between. CDR3 sequence reads: CASSLAQEQFF. The CDR3 DNA sequence: TGTGCCAGCAGCTTAGCGCAGGAGCAGTTCTTC. Combining the CDR3 with reference TRBV7-8 and TRBJ2-1 gives the whole variable domain GAGVSQSPRYKVAKRGQDVALRCDPISGHVSLFWYQQALGQGPEFLTYFQNEAQLDKSGLPSDRFFAERPEGSVSTLKIQRTQQEDSAVYLCASSLAQEQFFGPGTRLTVL.

J is TRBJ1-3 and V is TRBV19, with D hard to call. CDR3 length: 15 amino acids. The V gene's germline CDR1 is LNHDA and CDR2 SQIVND (reference sequence). The V end lost 6 bases, the J end lost 0 bases, and 12 bases lay between the germline ends. CDR3 DNA sequence: TGTGCCAGTAGCCCCGGCGACTACTCTGGAAACACCATATATTTT. Its protein is CASSPGDYSGNTIYF. Combining the CDR3 with reference TRBV19 and TRBJ1-3 gives the whole variable domain DGGITQSPKYLFRKEGQNVTLSCEQNLNHDAMYWYRQDPGQGLRLIYYSQIVNDFQKGDIAEGYSVSREKKESFPLTVTSAQKNPTAFYLCASSPGDYSGNTIYFGEGSWLTVV.

The V gene is TRBV9, the J gene TRBJ2-1; D may be TRBD1 (5 bases). The V gene's germline CDR1 is SGDLS and CDR2 YYNGEE. The CDR3 has 16 residues. V was shortened by 0 bases and J by 7 bases, with 17 bases between the two germline ends. Here the CDR3 reads CASSVATLRGRNEQFF. The CDR3 nucleotides read TGTGCCAGCAGCGTAGCGACCTTAAGGGGCAGGAATGAGCAGTTCTTC. Based on the CDR3 plus reference TRBV9 and TRBJ2-1, the full variable domain is DSGVTQTPKHLITATGQRVTLRCSPRSGDLSVYWYQQSLDQGLQFLIQYYNGEERAKGNILERFSAQQFPDLHSELNLSSLELGDSALYFCASSVATLRGRNEQFFGPGTRLTVL.

This chain uses TRBV6-6 with TRBJ2-1; 7 bases line up with TRBD2. Per germline, CDR1 MNHNY and CDR2 SVGAGI (reference sequence). V lost 6 bases, J lost 5 bases, and 7 bases stayed unmatched. The CDR3 is made up of 14 amino acids. The CDR3 DNA is TGTGCCAGCAGAACTAGCGCCCCGGACAATGAGCAGTTCTTC. Its protein product is CASRTSAPDNEQFF.

This rearrangement joins TRBV27 to TRBJ2-7, with D possibly being TRBD2 (6 bases). The CDR3 runs 13 residues. V lost 8 bases and J lost 2, with 13 bases in between. The V gene's germline CDR1 is MNHEY and CDR2 SMNVEV (reference sequence). CDR3 nucleotides: TGTGCCAGCCTGGGGGGTCTCCCCTACGAGCAGTACTTC. Residues: CASLGGLPYEQYF.

V and J are TRBV7-2 and TRBJ2-7; 8 bases align to TRBD2. This CDR3 is 13 amino acids long. Germline assignment: CDR1 SGHTA and CDR2 FQGNSA. Trimming removed 4 bases from V and 7 bases from J; junction bases left unmatched: 6. The CDR3 is CASSSGLVWEQYF. The CDR3 nucleotides are TGTGCCAGCAGCTCGGGACTAGTCTGGGAGCAGTACTTC.

The genes are TRBV7-7 and TRBJ2-7; tentatively, D is TRBD2 (6 bases). Germline CDR1 is SSHAT and CDR2 is FNYEAQ (reference sequence). This CDR3 is 17 amino acids long. V was clipped by 0 bases and J by 4 bases, with 19 bases between them. The CDR3 protein is CASSLAPPGGSKYEQYF. CDR3 DNA: TGTGCCAGCAGCTTAGCGCCCCCCGGAGGGAGTAAGTACGAGCAGTACTTC.

This chain links TRBV6-2 or TRBV6-3 with TRBJ2-3; the D is unclear. Germline V gives CDR1 MNHEY, CDR2 SVGEGT. The CDR3 covers 13 residues. V lost 0 bases, J lost 6 bases, and 7 bases lay in between. The CDR3 is CASSYSETDTQYF. CDR3 bases: TGTGCCAGCAGTTACTCGGAGACGGATACGCAGTATTTT.

This clone was counted a single time. The V call is TRBV30, the J call TRBJ1-5, with 7 nucleotides matching TRBD1. The CDR3 consists of 18 residues. V lost 0 bases to trimming and J lost 0 bases; unmatched junction nucleotides: 11. CDR1 is GTSNPN, CDR2 SVGIG, per germline (reference sequence). The DNA for the CDR3 is TGTGCCTGGAGTGTACTTCTTGCGGGACAGTATAGCAATCAGCCCCAGCATTTT. Its translation is CAWSVLLAGQYSNQPQHF.

This clone was observed a few times. The V call is TRBV19, the J call TRBJ1-3, with TRBD1 matching over 7 bases. The CDR3 runs 17 residues. The germline V gene has CDR1 LNHDA and CDR2 SQIVND (reference sequence). V shed 4 bases, J shed 2 bases, and the junction held 11 bases outside the gene matches. The CDR3: CASSRPRQGWTGNTIYF. As DNA, the CDR3 is TGTGCCAGTAGTAGACCTCGACAGGGTTGGACTGGAAACACCATATATTTT.

The gene calls are TRBV28 and TRBJ2-2; 10 bases agree with TRBD1. Germline V gene data show CDR1 as MDHEN and CDR2 as SYDVKM. The CDR3 has 15 residues. Trimming took 10 bases from V and 5 from J; bases not matched to a gene: 10. CDR3 nucleotides: TGTGCCATCCCTTCGGACAGGGGGAGTACCGGGGAGCTGTTTTTT. It is translated as CAIPSDRGSTGELFF. The full variable domain, rest sourced from reference TRBV28 and TRBJ2-2, is DVKVTQSSRYLVKRTGEKVFLECVQDMDHENMFWYRQDPGLGLRLIYFSYDVKMKEKGDIPEGYSVSREKKERFSLILESASTNQTSMYLCAIPSDRGSTGELFFGEGSRLTVL.

The CDR3: CASSYSRDPTGGTQYF. The CDR3 DNA reads as TGTGCCAGCAGTTACTCAAGGGACCCTACGGGGGGGACCCAGTACTTC. The rearrangement uses TRBV6-5 and TRBJ2-5, with 7 nucleotides matching TRBD2. The CDR3 has 16 residues. With V trimmed by 0 bases and J by 7 bases, 11 bases remained unmatched. Germline CDR1 reads MNHEY; CDR2 reads SVGAGI.

This clone was seen just once. The V and J genes are TRBV20-1 and TRBJ2-7; tentative D call: TRBD2 (6 bases). Trimming stripped 3 bases from V and 2 bases from J, with 11 bases between. The CDR3 extends over 13 amino acids. The germline gives CDR1 DFQATT, CDR2 SNEGSKA (reference sequence). The CDR3 loop reads CSASPGGAYEQYF. DNA of the CDR3: TGCAGTGCTAGTCCAGGAGGGGCCTACGAGCAGTACTTC.

A remark on this clone: Sequence at one end of the junction differs from germline and may be a read error. The chain has TRBV10-3 and TRBJ2-7; D possibly corresponds to TRBD1 (5 bases). The CDR3 has 12 residues. Germline V CDR1 and CDR2: ENHRY, SYGVKD. The CDR3 sequence: CAISDLAGNWDF. CDR3 bases: TGTGCCATCAGTGACCTGGCAGGGAACTGGGACTTC.

The chain couples TRBV28 to TRBJ1-1; D unclear. Germline V lookup: CDR1 MDHEN, CDR2 SYDVKM. The CDR3 has 13 residues. V was clipped by 5 bases and J by 3 bases, with 10 bases between them. The CDR3 region has the DNA TGTGCCAGCAGTCCTCTAGCGTACACTGAAGCTTTCTTT. Residues: CASSPLAYTEAFF.

This clone showed up many times. This chain connects TRBV10-3 to TRBJ1-1; possible D gene TRBD1, 5 bases. The V and J ends lost 3 bases and 1 base respectively, with 9 bases between them. The length of the CDR3 is 14 residues. Per germline, CDR1 ENHRY and CDR2 SYGVKD. The CDR3 DNA is TGTGCCATCAGTGATCAGACAGAGAACACTGAAGCTTTCTTT. It encodes CAISDQTENTEAFF.

This chain uses TRBV7-2 with TRBJ1-2; D remains unclear. Germline lookup yields CDR1 SGHTA and CDR2 FQGNSA. Trimming left V 0 bases short and J 7 bases short, with 12 bases between. The CDR3 is 14 residues long. The CDR3 sequence is CASSLAHGSVGYTF. CDR3 sequence (DNA): TGTGCCAGCAGCTTAGCCCATGGCAGCGTTGGCTACACCTTC.

This chain joins TRBV24-1 and TRBJ2-3; D is possibly TRBD2 (7 bases). Per the germline V gene, CDR1 is KGHDR and CDR2 is SFDVKD. Trimming took off 3 bases at V and 1 base at J, with 22 bases between the two ends. The CDR3 sequence is 19 residues long. Here the CDR3 reads CATSDASGARSGGTDTQYF. The CDR3 nucleotides are TGTGCCACCAGTGATGCGTCGGGGGCGCGGAGCGGGGGCACAGATACGCAGTATTTT.

This sequence joins TRBV9 and TRBJ2-1, with D possibly matching TRBD2 (6 bases). Germline assignment: CDR1 SGDLS and CDR2 YYNGEE. The germline V and J ends were trimmed by 4 bases and 9 bases, with 26 bases remaining between them. CDR3 length equals 17 residues. CDR3 DNA: TGTGCCAGCAGCTTACGGTGGGGCGGGGCGGCCCCACCTGAGCAGTTCTTC. It translates to CASSLRWGGAAPPEQFF.

The chain has TRBV5-6 and TRBJ1-1; a weak D match, TRBD1 (6 bases). Germline CDR1 SGHDT, CDR2 YYEEEE. The CDR3 is made up of 16 amino acids. Trimming removed 4 bases from V and 0 bases from J, with 16 bases in between. The CDR3 reads CASSPRIRGMNTEAFF. The CDR3 bases are TGTGCCAGCAGCCCCAGGATAAGGGGGATGAACACTGAAGCTTTCTTT.

This sequence joins TRBV19 and TRBJ1-1; a weak D match, TRBD1 (6 bases). V was clipped by 2 bases and J by 6 bases, with 19 bases between them. In germline, CDR1 is LNHDA, CDR2 SQIVND (reference sequence). This CDR3 region has 16 residues. In DNA, the CDR3 is TGTGCCAGTAGTATACTGTCGGCAGGGGCCGAGTCTGAAGCTTTCTTT. It specifies CASSILSAGAESEAFF.

The gene calls are TRBV19 and TRBJ1-5, with 7 bases fitting TRBD1. Germline V lookup: CDR1 LNHDA, CDR2 SQIVND (reference sequence). This CDR3 has 17 amino acids. The ends lost 4 bases at V and 4 bases at J; junction bases unmatched: 13. The CDR3 loop reads CASSTETGYGRNQPQHF. CDR3 bases: TGTGCCAGTAGTACCGAGACAGGGTACGGTCGGAATCAGCCCCAGCATTTT.